These T cell receptor beta chains were read from a single sample in a study of shared clonotypes between healthy human individuals. Generated by immunoSEQ multiplex PCR, the TCRdb table keeps only in-frame clones and is missing some. The sample has about 470,000 clones; around 75% are singletons. The sequencing input was PBMCs. Receptors originate from a woman aged 35 to 49 in good health. Some clones in this sample may be carry-over from other donors' samples. Each CDR3 is given with its conserved first and last residue. Each record gives: J gene, clone size, V gene, D gene, CDR3 DNA, CDR3 protein. The D gene is left open where the match is weak. Clone size is not always given. Where it is, it says once, few, many or a class for expanded clones.

j_call: TRBJ2-7
clone_size: -
v_call: TRBV7-3
d_call: TRBD1
cdr3_nt: TGTGCCAGCAGCTTAAATGGGCGGTTCGGGACAGGTGTTTGGGGGCAGTACTTC
cdr3_aa: CASSLNGRFGTGVWGQYF

j_call: TRBJ2-2
clone_size: -
v_call: TRBV5-1
d_call: TRBD2
cdr3_nt: TGCGCCAGCAGCTTCTTTGGCGCGGGAGACACCGGGGAGCTGTTTTTT
cdr3_aa: CASSFFGAGDTGELFF

j_call: TRBJ2-7
clone_size: -
v_call: TRBV28
d_call: TRBD1
cdr3_nt: TGTGCCAGCCTGGGGCCCTGGGGACAGAGCTACGAGCAGTACTTC
cdr3_aa: CASLGPWGQSYEQYF

j_call: TRBJ1-5
clone_size: few
v_call: TRBV29-1
d_call: -
cdr3_nt: TGCAGCGTTGAATGCGGCAGCCATAGCAATCAGCCCCAGCATTTT
cdr3_aa: CSVECGSHSNQPQHF

j_call: TRBJ1-2
clone_size: few
v_call: TRBV19
d_call: TRBD1
cdr3_nt: TGTGCCAGTAGTCCAAGGACAGGGGCCCTCACCTACTATGGCTACACCTTC
cdr3_aa: CASSPRTGALTYYGYTF

j_call: TRBJ1-6
clone_size: few
v_call: TRBV20-1
d_call: -
cdr3_nt: TGCAGTGCTGGGACTGGATCACCCCTCCACTTT
cdr3_aa: CSAGTGSPLHF

j_call: TRBJ2-2
clone_size: -
v_call: TRBV6-6
d_call: -
cdr3_nt: TGTGCCAGCAGTCACAGCGGAGACACCGGGGAGCTGTTTTTT
cdr3_aa: CASSHSGDTGELFF

j_call: TRBJ1-2
clone_size: few
v_call: TRBV19
d_call: -
cdr3_nt: TGTGCCAGTAGTCCCAGGTTTGGAGGCTACACCTTC
cdr3_aa: CASSPRFGGYTF

j_call: TRBJ2-7
clone_size: -
v_call: TRBV6-6
d_call: TRBD1
cdr3_nt: TGTGCCAGCAGTTTCCCGGGACAGAACTACGAGCAGTACTTC
cdr3_aa: CASSFPGQNYEQYF

j_call: TRBJ2-3
clone_size: few
v_call: TRBV2
d_call: TRBD2
cdr3_nt: TGTGCCAGCAACCTAGCGGGAAGGAGGAGCACAGATACGCAGTATTTT
cdr3_aa: CASNLAGRRSTDTQYF

j_call: TRBJ2-1
clone_size: -
v_call: TRBV12-5
d_call: TRBD2
cdr3_nt: TGTGCTAGTGGTTTGGTTAGCGGGAGGAACTACAATGAGCAGTTCTTC
cdr3_aa: CASGLVSGRNYNEQFF

j_call: TRBJ1-1
clone_size: -
v_call: TRBV6-6
d_call: TRBD1
cdr3_nt: TGTGCCAGCAGCCTGGGACAGGGGGGTACTGAAGCTTTCTTT
cdr3_aa: CASSLGQGGTEAFF

j_call: TRBJ1-5
clone_size: many
v_call: TRBV27
d_call: -
cdr3_nt: TGTGCCAGCAGTCGACCATCGGGGCACTATAGCAATCAGCCCCAGCATTTT
cdr3_aa: CASSRPSGHYSNQPQHF

j_call: TRBJ2-2
clone_size: -
v_call: TRBV6-5
d_call: TRBD1
cdr3_nt: TGTGCCAGCAGTTCGACAGGGGGGACCGGGGAGCTGTTTTTT
cdr3_aa: CASSSTGGTGELFF

j_call: TRBJ2-7
clone_size: many
v_call: TRBV7-8
d_call: TRBD1
cdr3_nt: TGTGCCAGCAGCTTGGACAGGGTCAACGAGCAGTACTTC
cdr3_aa: CASSLDRVNEQYF

j_call: TRBJ1-2
clone_size: once
v_call: TRBV25-1
d_call: -
cdr3_nt: TGTGCCAGCAGTGAATCTCGGGGCAGATATGGCTACACCTTC
cdr3_aa: CASSESRGRYGYTF

j_call: TRBJ2-6
clone_size: -
v_call: TRBV18
d_call: TRBD1
cdr3_nt: TGTGCCAGCTCACCCGGACAGGGGCGGGGTGGTTCTGGGGCCAACGTCCTGACTTTC
cdr3_aa: CASSPGQGRGGSGANVLTF

j_call: TRBJ2-1
clone_size: once
v_call: TRBV13
d_call: TRBD2
cdr3_nt: TGTGCCAGCAGCCCCTCCCTAAGCGGGAGGCCCTATAGCTCCTACAATGAGCAGTTCTTC
cdr3_aa: CASSPSLSGRPYSSYNEQFF

j_call: TRBJ1-3
clone_size: -
v_call: TRBV28
d_call: -
cdr3_nt: TGTGCCAGCAGTCACTCCCTCTGGAGAACTGGAAACACCATATATTTT
cdr3_aa: CASSHSLWRTGNTIYF

j_call: TRBJ2-1
clone_size: -
v_call: TRBV21-1
d_call: -
cdr3_nt: TGTGCCAGCAGCAAAGTAGGCCGACTACACTACAATGAGCAGTTCTTC
cdr3_aa: CASSKVGRLHYNEQFF

j_call: TRBJ2-7
clone_size: -
v_call: TRBV18
d_call: TRBD2
cdr3_nt: TGTGCCAGCTCACCAGGACTAGGGGAGCCCTACGAGCAGTACTTC
cdr3_aa: CASSPGLGEPYEQYF

j_call: TRBJ2-3
clone_size: once
v_call: TRBV7-2
d_call: -
cdr3_nt: TGTGCCAGCAGCTCCCGTGATACGCAGTATTTT
cdr3_aa: CASSSRDTQYF

j_call: TRBJ2-5
clone_size: -
v_call: TRBV7-6
d_call: -
cdr3_nt: TGTGCCAGCAGCTTAGCGGGAGGCGACCAAGAGACCCAGTACTTC
cdr3_aa: CASSLAGGDQETQYF

j_call: TRBJ2-1
clone_size: -
v_call: TRBV7-8
d_call: TRBD2
cdr3_nt: TGTGCCAGCAGCTTGGGGACTAGCGGGAGACACTACAATGAGCAGTTCTTC
cdr3_aa: CASSLGTSGRHYNEQFF

j_call: TRBJ1-1
clone_size: -
v_call: TRBV11-2
d_call: TRBD1
cdr3_nt: TGTGCCAGCAGTACGGAGGGGGCGTTGGGCACTGAAGCTTTCTTT
cdr3_aa: CASSTEGALGTEAFF